The 18 T cell receptor beta chains below were found in one sample sequenced in a study of blood T cells in healthy people across ages. A second 7 to 11 cycle PCR used barcoded and J-beta primers. TCRdb itself ran the 5' RACE reads through MiXCR, one entry per CDR3 protein. In the table there are about 1.1 million distinct CDR3 sequences, 35% to 45% of which are singletons. Sequenced input: blood. The receptors here all came from a man younger than 30 in good health.

The chain employs TRBV15 and TRBJ1-4; D gene uncertain. This CDR3 is 15 amino acids long. V was cut by 5 bases and J by 5 bases, with 15 bases left in between. Germline V CDR1 and CDR2: LNHNV, YYDKDF (reference sequence). The CDR3 region has the DNA TGTGCCACCAGCTTTGGCCCCTTGATAAATGAAAAACTGTTTTTT. Protein: CATSFGPLINEKLFF. Supplemented by reference TRBV15 and TRBJ1-4, the full variable domain reads DAMVIQNPRYQVTQFGKPVTLSCSQTLNHNVMYWYQQKSSQAPKLLFHYYDKDFNNEADTPDNFQSRRPNTSFCFLDIRSPGLGDTAMYLCATSFGPLINEKLFFGSGTQLSVL.

This clonotype came up a few times. V and J are TRBV29-1 and TRBJ2-2; TRBD1 matches at 11 bases. This CDR3 has 14 residues. V lost 8 bases and J lost 4; bases outside the gene matches: 6. Germline loops: CDR1 SQVTM, CDR2 ANQGSEA. CDR3 protein: CSFRGTGGTGELFF. In DNA, the CDR3 is TGCAGCTTCCGCGGGACAGGGGGCACCGGGGAGCTGTTTTTT.

This clonotype occurred many times. V usage is TRBV7-2 and J usage is TRBJ2-7, with a tentative D call TRBD1 (6 bases). V lost 5 bases and J lost 0, with 14 bases in between. From germline, CDR1 is SGHTA and CDR2 FQGNSA. CDR3 size: 15 residues. The CDR3 coding sequence is TGTGCCAGCAGCCAGGGGTCTTCGAGCTCCTACGAGCAGTACTTC. Protein: CASSQGSSSSYEQYF. The full variable domain, with the rest looked up from reference TRBV7-2 and TRBJ2-7, is GAGVSQSPSNKVTEKGKDVELRCDPISGHTALYWYRQSLGQGLEFLIYFQGNSAPDKSGLPSDRFSAERTGGSVSTLTIQRTQQEDSAVYLCASSQGSSSSYEQYFGPGTRLTVT.

V usage is TRBV20-1 and J usage is TRBJ2-3; the match to TRBD2 covers 9 bases. The CDR3 totals 15 residues. Germline CDR1 is DFQATT and CDR2 is SNEGSKA (reference sequence). The junction had 5 bases not matched to a gene; V was cut back by 0 bases and J by 4 bases. The chain's CDR3 is CSARDAGGKPDTQYF. CDR3 DNA: TGCAGTGCTAGAGACGCGGGGGGGAAGCCAGATACGCAGTATTTT.

Comment on this clonotype: Sequence at one end of the junction differs from germline and may be a read error. The gene calls are TRBV20-1 and TRBJ1-2, with TRBD1 as a possible D gene (5 bases). Per the germline V gene, CDR1 is DFQATT and CDR2 is SNEGSKA (reference sequence). The CDR3 is made up of 12 amino acids. The CDR3 nucleotides read TGCAGGGCTAGTTCAGGGTTTAGTGGCTACACCTTC. Its translation: CRASSGFSGYTF.

This clonotype has just a few counts. V usage is TRBV7-9 and J usage is TRBJ2-7; 8 positions match TRBD1. Germline V lookup: CDR1 SEHNR, CDR2 FQNEAQ (reference sequence). V lost 4 bases and J lost 7; bases outside the gene matches: 9. The CDR3 runs 14 residues. The CDR3 sequence: CASSSRQGYNEQYF. In DNA form, the CDR3 reads TGTGCCAGCAGCTCCCGACAGGGGTACAATGAGCAGTACTTC.

The V gene is TRBV7-9, the J gene TRBJ1-1; D remains ambiguous. Germline V lookup: CDR1 SEHNR, CDR2 FQNEAQ (reference sequence). The CDR3 consists of 14 residues. Trimming stripped 5 bases from V and 2 bases from J, with 12 bases between. The CDR3 here is CASSLQTPNTEAFF. The CDR3 DNA sequence: TGTGCCAGCAGCCTCCAGACGCCAAACACTGAAGCTTTCTTT.

As regards this clonotype: One end of the junction is discordant with germline, which a read error may explain. J is TRBJ1-5 and V is TRBV20-1; D might be TRBD1 (6 bases). CDR1 and CDR2 (germline): DFQATT, SNEGSKA (reference sequence). The CDR3 runs to 14 residues. Written as DNA, the CDR3 is TGCTGTGCTAGAGATTCAAAGGGGGATCAGCCCCAGCATTTT. It translates to CCARDSKGDQPQHF.

This clonotype was observed a few times. This chain uses TRBV6-1 with TRBJ1-2; D gene ambiguous. Germline lookup yields CDR1 MNHNS and CDR2 SASEGT. V was clipped by 2 bases and J by 0 bases, with 10 bases between them. This CDR3 is built from 15 residues. DNA for the CDR3: TGTGCCAGCAGTGAATTGTGGGGTACTAACTATGGCTACACCTTC. As protein: CASSELWGTNYGYTF.

The genes are TRBV9 and TRBJ2-1, with D possibly being TRBD1 (6 bases). Between the trimmed V and J ends, which lost 4 bases and 6 bases, there was a span of 20 bases. CDR3 length: 16 amino acids. The V gene's germline CDR1 is SGDLS and CDR2 YYNGEE. CDR3 in amino acids: CASSFSNRAGVNEQFF. The CDR3 DNA reads as TGTGCCAGCAGCTTCTCGAACAGGGCTGGAGTCAATGAGCAGTTCTTC.

The chain is built from TRBV30 and TRBJ2-3, with D tentatively TRBD1 or TRBD2 (5 bases each). The germline CDR1 and CDR2 sequences are GTSNPN and SVGIG (reference sequence). V lost 1 base, J lost 1 base, and 21 bases lay in between. CDR3 length equals 18 residues. CDR3 bases: TGTGCCTGGAGTGCATCGGGGCGAGTTGGGTCCCGCACAGATACGCAGTATTTT. Translation gives CAWSASGRVGSRTDTQYF.

This clonotype has a handful of counts. A read error may account for a junction end that differs from germline. This rearrangement joins TRBV11-2 to TRBJ2-1; TRBD1 matches 7 bases. In germline, CDR1 is SGHAT, CDR2 FQNNGV. The CDR3 is 20 amino acids. This chain's CDR3 is CAGSFKVLIYGDSADNEQFF. For the CDR3, the DNA is TGTGCCGGCAGCTTTAAAGTTTTGATATATGGGGACAGCGCCGACAATGAGCAGTTCTTC.

This clonotype was picked up a small number of times. This chain links TRBV29-1 with TRBJ1-2; D not resolved. Germline V gives CDR1 SQVTM, CDR2 ANQGSEA. The CDR3 sequence is 11 residues long. Trimming removed 3 bases from V and 8 bases from J, with 10 bases in between. Here the CDR3 DNA reads TGCAGCGTTGACAGGAGGGAGGGCTACACCTTC. Translation gives CSVDRREGYTF. The full variable domain, with the rest looked up from reference TRBV29-1 and TRBJ1-2, is SAVISQKPSRDICQRGTSLTIQCQVDSQVTMMFWYRQQPGQSLTLIATANQGSEATYESGFVIDKFPISRPNLTFSTLTVSNMSPEDSSIYLCSVDRREGYTFGSGTRLTVV.

The chain couples TRBV7-2 to TRBJ2-3, with 8 bases lining up with TRBD2. This CDR3 region has 16 residues. V gave up 4 bases and J gave up 1 base; unmatched junction bases: 7. Germline CDR1 reads SGHTA; CDR2 reads FQGNSA. The CDR3 DNA is TGTGCCAGCAGCTCTTTCTATAGCGGGGGCACAGATACGCAGTATTTT. Translation: CASSSFYSGGTDTQYF.

The chain couples TRBV6-2 or TRBV6-3 to TRBJ1-2; 7 positions match TRBD1. Germline CDR1 MNHEY, CDR2 SVGEGT. The CDR3 spans 14 residues. V was clipped by 5 bases and J by 5 bases; unmatched bases: 8. CDR3 coding DNA: TGTGCCAGCAGTCCGGGACAGCTACCTTATGGCTACACCTTC. Translating gives CASSPGQLPYGYTF.

The chain links TRBV6-5 to TRBJ1-4, with TRBD1 matching over 8 bases. The CDR3 runs 15 residues. Germline values: CDR1 MNHEY, CDR2 SVGAGI. The V gene end was trimmed by 6 bases and the J gene end by 8 bases; junction bases not matched to a gene: 11. The CDR3 loop is CASSPGQGVGEKLFF. CDR3 sequence (DNA): TGTGCCAGCAGCCCCGGACAGGGTGTAGGGGAAAAACTGTTTTTT.

This clonotype was seen more than once but under ten times. The V call is TRBV4-3, the J call TRBJ2-3; 7 bases align to TRBD2. Trimming removed 0 bases from V and 3 bases from J; junction bases left unmatched: 15. The CDR3 consists of 19 residues. Looked up from germline, CDR1 is LGHNA and CDR2 is YSLEER. CDR3 sequence: CASSQDLQGGGGTTDTQYF. The CDR3 DNA follows: TGCGCCAGCAGCCAAGACCTCCAGGGAGGCGGGGGTACAACAGATACGCAGTATTTT.

The CDR3 region is CASSSPASYDTQYF. DNA for the CDR3: TGCGCCAGCAGCTCCCCGGCTAGCTACGATACGCAGTATTTT. This chain links TRBV5-1 with TRBJ2-3, with D tentatively TRBD2 (5 bases). In germline, CDR1 is SGHRS, CDR2 YFSETQ. CDR3 length: 14 amino acids. Trimming pared 3 bases from V and 6 bases from J, leaving 14 bases between. Using reference TRBV5-1 and TRBJ2-3 for the parts outside the CDR3, the full variable domain is KAGVTQTPRYLIKTRGQQVTLSCSPISGHRSVSWYQQTPGQGLQFLFEYFSETQRNKGNFPGRFSGRQFSNSRSEMNVSTLELGDSALYLCASSSPASYDTQYFGPGTRLTVL.